What follows describes a single TCR beta chain. No antigen is known for it. Qualities for individual bases were not recorded, and no much larger clone is one base off. The data were taken from a study of chemoradiotherapy in HPV16-positive cancers (dated by TCRdb to between 2022 and 2023). Regarding the research as a whole: Functional T-cell assays on cells from a couple of HPV16-positive patients defined candidate HPV-specific T-cell clones and common TCR motifs. The study asked whether T-cell immunity against the HPV oncoproteins E6 and E7 changes during chemoradiotherapy and whether it affects survival. Next, the candidate HPV-specific TCRs and motifs were followed in TCR repertoires from around 87 patients with HPV-related cancers. Summary of the overall study and its limitations: The survival association was reported for HPV16-positive patients, and the functional definition of HPV-specific T cells was derived from only two HPV16-positive patients. In HPV16-positive patients, expansion of HPV-responsive T cells during chemoradiotherapy was associated with improved recurrence-free survival. Expansion of candidate HPV-specific clones and E7-related TCR motifs was observed in the tumor microenvironment during treatment, whereas no such expansion was observed for non-HPV-specific T cells.

Libraries were made using the immunoSEQ multiplex PCR assay. Not all clones reach the TCRdb copy of this immuneACCESS table, which keeps in-frame sequences only. Checked studies attribute under half of the gap to unresolved V genes and leave the rest unexplained. This sample holds over 3,500 clones; 90% were observed only once. Jointly, the top ten make up roughly 3% of the sample. Repertoires were sampled repeatedly over the course of chemoradiotherapy, so clonal expansion could be followed in the tumor microenvironment. Deletion took 7 bases off V and 9 bases off J, with a span of 22 bases between the germline ends. CDR1 and CDR2, per the germline V gene, are SGHTA and FQGNSA. From the cysteine through the phenylalanine, the CDR3 covers 16 amino acids. Just CDR3 DNA is preserved here, 48 bases in frame from base 1.

The TCR sequence derives from a human donor with HPV-associated anogenital cancer. The specimen was obtained from a patient who underwent chemoradiotherapy. The chain employs TRBV7-2 and TRBJ1-6; tentative D gene TRBD1, with 6 bases matching. The nucleotide sequence reads as follows: TGTGCCAGCATGCGTTTCCCGGGGGCCAGCAGTTCACCCCTCCACTTT. This is translated as CASMRFPGASSSPLHF.